This T cell receptor (beta chain) comes out of a study of radiation and T cells in renal cell carcinoma (dated by TCRdb to about 2020). Regarding the study in general: In total, around 53 samples, comprising 26 tumors and around 27 peripheral blood samples, were subjected to TCR beta sequencing. The final blood draw was performed at 4 weeks after radiation, at the same time as nephrectomy. In the approximately 49 samples combined, 4 million to 5 million unique CDR3 nucleotide sequences were found, encoding some 2,500,000 unique CDR3 amino acid sequences. The investigation overall reported the following: Dynamics of the blood repertoire were not tracked past 4 weeks after treatment. In blood, the top tumor clonotypes increased between baseline and 2 weeks post-radiation and then shrank by 4 weeks, which suggests that tumor-resident clones expanded only transiently. No pretreatment tumor biopsies were available, so the baseline intratumoral presence of clonotypes could not be determined. Effects of radiation dose or scheduling on the TCR repertoire could not be addressed with the single-armed trial design.

The sample's time point label is to be understood as: blood 4 weeks post-SBRT, at nephrectomy. The label giving this sample's treatment or condition can be read as: 15 Gy SBRT to primary tumor, nephrectomy 4 weeks later. The samples were obtained from a clinical trial, where primary renal cell carcinomas were treated with 15 Gy stereotactic body radiation therapy and then removed by nephrectomy 4 weeks afterward. To follow tumor-enriched clonotypes, serial peripheral blood was collected from radiation-treated patients at baseline and at 2 weeks and 4 weeks after SBRT. Every patient had renal cell carcinoma of clear cell pathology. The QIAamp DNA Blood Mini Kit (Qiagen) was used to prepare genomic DNA for TCR sequencing. Samples were included in the analyses only if all quality control checks were passed. There are a few counts of this clone. Its antigen target is currently unknown. Per-nucleotide qualities are absent, and no much larger clonotype sits a single base away.

TCR beta libraries were generated from genomic DNA with the immunoSEQ kit, following the manufacturer's recommendations. Library preparation used a first multiplex PCR with proprietary primers, then a second PCR adding unique barcodes, with bead cleanups after each round. Each sample batch included a kit-provided positive control reaction and a negative control reaction. The final libraries underwent checking on an Agilent 4200 TapeStation D1000 ScreenTape, volumetric pooling, and quantification by qPCR. Sequencing ran on an Illumina NextSeq500 with a MidOutput 150-cycle cartridge, using 156 Read1 and 15 Index1 cycles with kit custom primers. The pooled library was loaded at about 0.93 pM with roughly 20% PhiX control spiked in. The authors processed their data as follows. Vendor-processed data were analyzed in R, with a clonotype defined as all T cells sharing the same CDR3 nucleotide sequence. For clone abundance analyses, frequencies were normalized to the 10,000 most abundant clones per sample. Public T cell clones, which averaged fewer than five per sample, were removed prior to analysis. An abundance difference of at least 32-fold between compartments was the criterion for calling clonotypes tumor-enriched or baseline blood-enriched. A beta-binomial differential abundance model was used to identify clonotypes that expanded or contracted between blood time points. Similarity between tumor and blood repertoires was quantified using the Baroni-Urbani and Buser coefficient, and groups were compared with two-tailed Wilcoxon tests in R. The immuneACCESS repertoire file appears here via TCRdb, limited to in-frame rearrangements. These files lack a portion of the clones; in checked studies, under half of the deficit traces to unresolved V genes, and the cause of the others is not known. For V, J and clone size, that table is used; D and trimming come from the DNA. The sample table contains around 170,000 clones; only one count was recorded for 88% of them. Of the sample, roughly 10% is held by the ten largest clones.

CDR3 length: 17 amino acids, cysteine to phenylalanine. Solely the CDR3 DNA is kept, with 51 bases framed from the first base. CDR1 and CDR2, per the germline V gene, are SNHLY and FYNNEI. For this chain, trimming is 8 bases at the V end and 4 bases at the J end, and the number of junction bases without a gene match is 15. The rearranged chain carries TRBV2 and TRBJ2-5, with 11 junctional bases fitting TRBD2. The TCR originated in a woman aged 45 to 65 with renal cell carcinoma. The sequencing used blood, collected from a patient whose treatment included radiotherapy and nephrectomy. The nucleotides read TGTGCCAGCGCGGGTCGGTTTAGCGGGGGGGTCGGAGAGACCCAGTACTTC. Translated, it gives CASAGRFSGGVGETQYF.